This TCR beta chain was retrieved from a study of OX40 agonist ivuxolimab in advanced cancers. As for this clone: Its antigen is undetermined.

The data were produced by immunoSEQ multiplex PCR, yet TCRdb's version contains in-frame clones alone and is incomplete. Of around 58,000 clones in the sample, approximately 86% are singletons; the top ten hold 9.5% to 15%. Whole-study results and caveats: Expanded peripheral T-cell antigen specificity went undetermined.

Blood was sampled at baseline, cycle 4 day 1, and cycle 7 day 1. The source material was CD4+ or CD8+ T cells sorted from blood, sampled in a trial of the OX40 agonist ivuxolimab. This TCR was recovered from an adult with an advanced solid tumor such as melanoma, head and neck, liver or kidney cancer.

The CDR3 coding sequence is TGTGCCAGTAGTATAGTGAGGGGAGATGAGCAGTTCTTC. This gives the protein CASSIVRGDEQFF. The chain couples TRBV19 to TRBJ2-1; D possibly matches TRBD1 or TRBD2 (5 bases each). CDR1 and CDR2 (germline): LNHDA, SQIVND (reference sequence). CDR3 length: 13 residues. V was pared by 1 base and J by 8 bases, with 9 bases between.